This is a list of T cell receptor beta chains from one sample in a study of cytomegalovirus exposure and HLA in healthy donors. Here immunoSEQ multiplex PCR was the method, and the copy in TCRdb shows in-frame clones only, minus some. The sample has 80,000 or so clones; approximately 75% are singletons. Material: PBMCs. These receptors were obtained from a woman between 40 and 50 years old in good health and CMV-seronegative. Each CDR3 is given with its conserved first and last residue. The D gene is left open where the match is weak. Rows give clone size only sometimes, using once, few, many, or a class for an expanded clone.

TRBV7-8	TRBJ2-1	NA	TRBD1	CASRSVDRVFNEQFF	TGTGCCAGCAGGTCGGTGGACAGGGTTTTCAATGAGCAGTTCTTC
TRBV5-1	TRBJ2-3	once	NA	CASSLEVGNTDTQYF	TGCGCCAGCAGCTTGGAGGTCGGGAACACAGATACGCAGTATTTT
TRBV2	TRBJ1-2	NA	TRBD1	CASSDPRQGAANYGYTF	TGTGCCAGCAGTGACCCCCGGCAGGGGGCGGCTAACTATGGCTACACCTTC
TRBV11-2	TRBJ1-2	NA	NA	CASSLENLNYGYTF	TGTGCCAGCAGCTTAGAGAACTTGAACTATGGCTACACCTTC
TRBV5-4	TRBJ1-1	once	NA	CASSLERDTEAFF	TGTGCCAGCAGCTTGGAGCGGGACACTGAAGCTTTCTTT
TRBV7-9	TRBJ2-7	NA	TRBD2	CASSLGIPGLAEYEQYF	TGTGCCAGCAGCTTAGGAATACCGGGACTAGCGGAATACGAGCAGTACTTC
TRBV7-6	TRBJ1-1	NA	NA	CASSLGTENTEAFF	TGTGCCAGCAGCTTAGGGACAGAGAACACTGAAGCTTTCTTT
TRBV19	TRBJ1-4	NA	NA	CASSNTEKLFF	TGTGCCAGTAGTAACACCGAAAAACTGTTTTTT
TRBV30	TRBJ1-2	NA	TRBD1	CAWSVDRATRNYGYTF	TGTGCCTGGAGTGTGGACAGGGCAACGCGAAACTATGGCTACACCTTC
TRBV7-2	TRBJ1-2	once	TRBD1	CASSLGTVNYGYTF	TGTGCCAGCAGCCTTGGGACAGTTAACTATGGCTACACCTTC
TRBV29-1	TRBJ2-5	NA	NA	CSLSAGQETQYF	TGCAGCCTATCAGCAGGACAAGAGACCCAGTACTTC
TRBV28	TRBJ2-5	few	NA	CASSLSLRGPGETQYF	TGTGCCAGCAGTTTGTCCCTCAGGGGTCCGGGGGAGACCCAGTACTTC
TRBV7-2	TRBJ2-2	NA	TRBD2	CASSPNGGAGTGELFF	TGTGCCAGCAGCCCCAACGGGGGGGCTGGAACCGGGGAGCTGTTTTTT
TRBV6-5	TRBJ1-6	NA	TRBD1	CASRSGQGSPLHF	TGTGCCAGCAGGTCGGGACAGGGATCACCCCTCCACTTT
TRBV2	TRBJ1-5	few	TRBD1	CASSVGQGANQPQHF	TGTGCCAGCAGTGTCGGACAGGGAGCTAATCAGCCCCAGCATTTT
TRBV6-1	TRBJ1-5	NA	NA	CAVNGGTRQPQHF	TGTGCCGTGAACGGGGGAACGCGGCAGCCCCAGCATTTT
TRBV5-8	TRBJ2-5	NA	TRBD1	CASRLTGIETQYF	TGTGCCAGCAGACTGACAGGGATAGAGACCCAGTACTTC
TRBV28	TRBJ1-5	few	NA	CASSFSDSDDNQPQHF	TGTGCCAGCAGTTTCTCTGACAGTGACGATAATCAGCCCCAGCATTTT
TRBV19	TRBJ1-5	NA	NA	CASSPPGGYQPQHF	TGTGCCAGTAGTCCCCCCGGGGGGTATCAGCCCCAGCATTTT
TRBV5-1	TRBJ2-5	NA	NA	CASSPGQQETQYF	TGCGCCAGCAGCCCCGGACAGCAAGAGACCCAGTACTTC
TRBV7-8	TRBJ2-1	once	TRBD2	CASSGSYGGAYEQFF	TGTGCCAGCAGCGGATCTTACGGGGGGGCCTATGAGCAGTTCTTC
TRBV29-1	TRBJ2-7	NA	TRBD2	CSVEAKREGRPYEQYF	TGCAGCGTTGAAGCAAAGCGGGAGGGCCGTCCCTACGAGCAGTACTTC
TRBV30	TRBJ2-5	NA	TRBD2	CAWSVFSGGQETQYF	TGTGCCTGGAGTGTATTTAGCGGGGGCCAAGAGACCCAGTACTTC